Listed below are T cell receptor beta chains from one sample, sequenced in a study of blood T cell repertoires in COVID-19. Some clones are missing from TCRdb's copy, which holds only in-frame ones; the method was immunoSEQ multiplex PCR. This table has about 200,000 clones, about 83% appearing once. Sequencing was carried out using peripheral blood. These receptors all stem from a man in his fifties or sixties who had recovered from COVID-19. Each CDR3 is given with its conserved first and last residue. D genes are given only for firm matches. The size of a clone is reported for some rows only, either as once, few or many, or as a class for expanded clones.

size,D,V,J,length,CDR3,DNA
-,TRBD1,TRBV5-1,TRBJ2-2,19,CASSLWGTTGGAGTGELFF,TGCGCCAGCAGCTTGTGGGGCACGACAGGGGGCGCCGGCACCGGGGAGCTGTTTTTT
-,-,TRBV5-1,TRBJ1-1,15,CASSSHGQPDTEAFF,TGCGCCAGCAGCTCACATGGACAGCCGGACACTGAAGCTTTCTTT
-,TRBD1,TRBV7-2,TRBJ2-5,15,CASSLELGQAKTQYF,TGTGCCAGCAGCTTAGAGCTCGGACAGGCAAAGACCCAGTACTTC
-,TRBD2,TRBV18,TRBJ2-7,12,CASSPRGGEQYF,TGTGCCAGCTCACCTCGGGGGGGCGAGCAGTACTTC
-,TRBD2,TRBV5-1,TRBJ2-1,14,CASSSGTQYNEQFF,TGCGCCAGCAGTAGCGGGACACAGTACAATGAGCAGTTCTTC
-,TRBD1,TRBV6-1,TRBJ2-6,17,CASSGTGGNSGANVLTF,TGTGCCAGCAGTGGGACAGGGGGTAACTCTGGGGCCAACGTCCTGACTTTC
-,-,TRBV10-3,TRBJ1-5,13,CAITEDSYQPQHF,TGTGCCATCACCGAGGACAGCTATCAGCCCCAGCATTTT
-,TRBD1,TRBV6-2/TRBV6-3,TRBJ2-3,20,CASSYSPLSGTVIQSRTQYF,TGTGCCAGCAGTTACTCCCCTCTCTCCGGGACAGTGATCCAAAGTCGTACGCAGTATTTT
-,TRBD2,TRBV7-2,TRBJ2-1,20,CASSLAPGRAGGHSYNEQFF,TGTGCCAGCAGCTTAGCGCCAGGAAGGGCGGGGGGGCACTCCTACAATGAGCAGTTCTTC
-,-,TRBV5-1,TRBJ1-2,13,CASSFGQLEGYTF,TGCGCCAGCAGCTTCGGACAGCTAGAGGGCTACACCTTC
-,TRBD1,TRBV10-2,TRBJ1-4,12,CASSERRGQLFF,TGCGCCAGCAGTGAGCGTCGGGGACAGCTGTTTTTT
-,TRBD2,TRBV19,TRBJ2-2,17,CASSIGTSGANTGELFF,TGTGCCAGTAGTATCGGGACTAGCGGAGCGAACACCGGGGAGCTGTTTTTT
-,-,TRBV9,TRBJ1-6,14,CASSQGQHNSPLHF,TGTGCCAGCAGCCAAGGACAGCATAATTCACCCCTCCACTTT
-,-,TRBV11-2,TRBJ1-3,17,CASSLDGYGSSGNTIYF,TGTGCCAGCAGCTTAGACGGTTACGGGAGTTCTGGAAACACCATATATTTT
-,TRBD1,TRBV18,TRBJ1-4,14,CASSPPGQGEKLFF,TGTGCCAGCTCACCCCCCGGACAGGGCGAAAAACTGTTTTTT
-,TRBD1,TRBV5-6,TRBJ1-6,16,CASSLTGTAYNSPLHF,TGTGCCAGCAGCTTAACCGGGACAGCTTATAATTCACCCCTCCACTTT
-,-,TRBV6-5,TRBJ1-1,15,CASSYSGGFGTEAFF,TGTGCCAGCAGTTACTCGGGAGGGTTCGGCACTGAAGCTTTCTTT
-,-,TRBV7-9,TRBJ2-5,14,CASSLGPVRETQYF,TGTGCCAGCAGCTTAGGTCCAGTTCGTGAGACCCAGTACTTC
-,-,TRBV7-9,TRBJ1-1,15,CASSLQGAMNTEAFF,TGTGCCAGCAGCCTACAGGGTGCGATGAACACTGAAGCTTTCTTT
-,TRBD1,TRBV5-1,TRBJ1-4,16,CASSWGEGAFYEKLFF,TGCGCCAGCAGCTGGGGCGAGGGGGCATTTTATGAAAAACTGTTTTTT
once,-,TRBV5-4,TRBJ2-2,16,CASSPGAGPNTGELFF,TGTGCCAGCAGCCCAGGGGCAGGGCCGAACACCGGGGAGCTGTTTTTT
-,-,TRBV5-7,TRBJ1-2,11,CASSLARGYTF,TGTGCCAGCAGCTTGGCCCGGGGCTACACCTTC
-,-,TRBV9,TRBJ2-2,17,CASSGRGGAPNTGELFF,TGTGCCAGCAGCGGAAGGGGGGGGGCCCCGAACACCGGGGAGCTGTTTTTT
few,-,TRBV5-4,TRBJ2-2,16,CASSLGLASNTGELFF,TGTGCCAGCAGCTTGGGTCTAGCGTCGAACACCGGGGAGCTGTTTTTT
-,-,TRBV27,TRBJ1-4,13,CASRTGSGEKLFF,TGTGCCAGCAGGACAGGAAGTGGAGAAAAACTGTTTTTT
-,TRBD1,TRBV19,TRBJ1-1,15,CASSPRTGENTEAFF,TGTGCCAGTAGCCCTAGGACAGGGGAGAACACTGAAGCTTTCTTT
-,TRBD1,TRBV5-1,TRBJ1-4,14,CASSSGDSLEKLFF,TGCGCCAGCAGCTCGGGGGACAGTCTCGAAAAACTGTTTTTT
-,-,TRBV5-1,TRBJ1-4,14,CASSLGPAREKLFF,TGCGCCAGCAGCCTGGGACCCGCGAGGGAAAAACTGTTTTTT
-,TRBD1,TRBV20-1,TRBJ1-1,9,CRQGTEAFF,TGCAGACAGGGGACTGAAGCTTTCTTT
-,TRBD1,TRBV10-2,TRBJ2-2,14,CASSVGTGTGELFF,TGCGCCAGCAGTGTAGGGACAGGGACCGGGGAGCTGTTTTTT
once,-,TRBV19,TRBJ2-7,14,CASSIQGGYYEQYF,TGTGCCAGTAGTATCCAAGGAGGGTACTACGAGCAGTACTTC
-,-,TRBV18,TRBJ2-7,11,CASSATVEQYF,TGTGCCAGCTCGGCAACAGTCGAGCAGTACTTC
-,TRBD2,TRBV4-3,TRBJ2-2,16,CASSQNGGASTGELFF,TGCGCCAGCAGCCAAAACGGGGGGGCCTCCACCGGGGAGCTGTTTTTT
once,TRBD2,TRBV4-2,TRBJ2-1,14,CASSYGLAGGQWFF,TGTGCCAGCAGCTACGGACTAGCGGGGGGGCAGTGGTTCTTC
-,-,TRBV4-3,TRBJ1-1,17,CASSQDWGTGVNTEAFF,TGCGCCAGCAGCCAAGACTGGGGGACGGGGGTGAACACTGAAGCTTTCTTT
-,-,TRBV28,TRBJ2-3,13,CASRGSSTDTQYF,TGTGCCAGCAGGGGCAGCAGCACAGATACGCAGTATTTT
-,TRBD2,TRBV5-4,TRBJ2-7,15,CASSLIAGGVYEQYF,TGTGCCAGCAGCTTGATAGCGGGGGGGGTTTACGAGCAGTACTTC
-,-,TRBV7-6,TRBJ1-5,15,CASSLKSQSNQPQHF,TGTGCCAGCAGCTTAAAGAGTCAAAGCAATCAGCCCCAGCATTTT
-,-,TRBV15,TRBJ2-7,15,CATSRDIYAVYEQYF,TGTGCCACCAGCAGAGATATATACGCGGTCTACGAGCAGTACTTC
-,TRBD1,TRBV19,TRBJ1-1,14,CASTRQGARTEAFF,TGTGCCAGTACACGACAGGGGGCGCGGACTGAAGCTTTCTTT
-,-,TRBV30,TRBJ1-5,13,CACGLGGNQPQHF,TGTGCCTGTGGACTGGGGGGAAATCAGCCCCAGCATTTT
-,TRBD2,TRBV5-1,TRBJ2-7,14,CASSLGSGRAVQYF,TGCGCCAGCAGCTTGGGTAGCGGGAGGGCGGTGCAGTACTTC
-,-,TRBV5-1,TRBJ2-1,15,CASSLTGRTYNEQFF,TGCGCCAGCAGCCTCACAGGGAGAACCTACAATGAGCAGTTCTTC
-,-,TRBV7-8,TRBJ2-1,15,CASSNGTASYNEQFF,TGTGCCAGCAGCAACGGCACAGCCTCCTACAATGAGCAGTTCTTC
-,TRBD1,TRBV27,TRBJ1-2,16,CASSPGQGPTNYGYTF,TGTGCCAGCAGTCCTGGACAGGGCCCCACTAACTATGGCTACACCTTC
-,TRBD1,TRBV18,TRBJ2-2,16,CASSLRQGMNTGELFF,TGTGCCAGCTCACTTCGACAGGGGATGAACACCGGGGAGCTGTTTTTT
-,TRBD1,TRBV10-3,TRBJ1-5,15,CAISESGQGGPPQHF,TGTGCCATCAGTGAGTCTGGACAGGGGGGACCCCCCCAGCATTTT
few,TRBD2,TRBV2,TRBJ2-2,16,CASSSRLAANTGELFF,TGTGCCAGCAGCAGCCGACTAGCCGCGAACACCGGGGAGCTGTTTTTT
-,-,TRBV27,TRBJ2-7,12,CASTDSSYEQYF,TGTGCCAGCACAGACAGCTCCTACGAGCAGTACTTC
-,-,TRBV9,TRBJ1-1,14,CASSAITGGAEAFF,TGTGCCAGCAGCGCCATCACCGGGGGGGCTGAAGCTTTCTTT
-,-,TRBV29-1,TRBJ2-7,13,CSPAGQDVYEQYF,TGCAGCCCAGCGGGACAGGACGTCTACGAGCAGTACTTC
-,-,TRBV3-1/TRBV3-2,TRBJ1-1,17,CASSQDRSGRKNTEAFF,TGTGCCAGCAGCCAAGATAGGAGCGGACGGAAGAACACTGAAGCTTTCTTT
-,TRBD2,TRBV9,TRBJ2-3,16,CASSPLAGIRTDTQYF,TGTGCCAGCAGCCCCCTAGCGGGTATTCGCACAGATACGCAGTATTTT
-,TRBD1,TRBV4-2,TRBJ1-1,14,CASSPQGENTEAFF,TGTGCCAGCAGCCCGCAGGGGGAGAACACTGAAGCTTTCTTT
-,-,TRBV30,TRBJ1-6,13,CAWSDRSKSPLHF,TGTGCCTGGAGTGACCGGAGCAAGTCACCCCTCCACTTT
-,TRBD1,TRBV4-3,TRBJ1-2,16,CASSQDGSGTGGGYTF,TGCGCCAGCAGCCAAGATGGTAGTGGGACAGGGGGCGGCTACACCTTC
-,TRBD1,TRBV19,TRBJ1-5,14,CASSGTGGGQPQHF,TGTGCCAGTAGCGGGACAGGGGGCGGTCAGCCCCAGCATTTT
-,TRBD2,TRBV24-1,TRBJ2-5,14,CATSDSGTSETQYF,TGTGCCACCAGTGACTCAGGGACTAGTGAGACCCAGTACTTC
-,-,TRBV19,TRBJ2-5,13,CASSRAVQETQYF,TGTGCCAGTAGTAGGGCTGTCCAAGAGACCCAGTACTTC
-,TRBD1,TRBV25-1,TRBJ1-1,15,CASRQGPSGNTEAFF,TGTGCCAGCCGACAGGGACCCTCGGGGAACACTGAAGCTTTCTTT